This T cell receptor beta chain emerged from a study of T cell repertoires in cytomegalovirus infection. As for the study in general: Both CMV infection and a matching HLA type were indicated by public TCR beta signatures.

TCRdb reprocessed the reads via MiXCR and lists one record per CDR3 protein. Of 300,000 to 450,000 distinct CDR3 sequences detected, less than 20% appear once; the ten largest clones hold less than 9.5%. There are a few counts of this clonotype. The antigen remains unidentified. Overall study findings and caveats: Ex vivo responses were dominated by HLA-C-restricted CMV-specific TCR beta clonotypes. Using cumulative public TCR beta family frequency, the authors identified those who carried CMV together with the relevant HLA.

The material sequenced was PBMCs. The receptor was isolated from a human donor in good health (CMV status not recorded). Some clones in this sample may be carry-over from other donors' samples.

Here the CDR3 DNA reads TGTGCCAGCAGCTACGGTGTCGGCACAGATACGCAGTATTTT. Translated: CASSYGVGTDTQYF. The V call is TRBV4-2, the J call TRBJ2-3; D uncertain. The germline gives CDR1 LGHNA, CDR2 YNFKEQ. The CDR3 has 14 residues. V gave up 5 bases and J gave up 1 base, with 10 bases separating them.